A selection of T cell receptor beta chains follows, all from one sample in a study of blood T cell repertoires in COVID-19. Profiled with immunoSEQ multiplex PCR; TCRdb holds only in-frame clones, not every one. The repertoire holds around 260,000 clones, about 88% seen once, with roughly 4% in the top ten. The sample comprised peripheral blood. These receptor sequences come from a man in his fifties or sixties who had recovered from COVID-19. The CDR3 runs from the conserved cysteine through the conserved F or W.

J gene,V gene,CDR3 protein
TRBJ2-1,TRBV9,CASSVDRVNEQFF
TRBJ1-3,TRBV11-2,CASSIGLGQGGGNTIYF
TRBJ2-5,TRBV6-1,CASSSPGLPEETQYF
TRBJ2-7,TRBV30,CAWNIARDSGGDEQYF
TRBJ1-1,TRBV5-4,CASSRTGTENTEAFF
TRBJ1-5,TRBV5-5,CASSSFGGAGQPQHF
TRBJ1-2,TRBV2,CASTGGVSYGYTF
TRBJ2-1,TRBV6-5,CASSPTGTQNGQFF
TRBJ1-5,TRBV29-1,CSAATGALNQPQHF
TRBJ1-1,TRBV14,CASSREGITTEAFF